A single sample is the source of the 28 T cell receptor beta chains below, sequenced in a study of PD-1 blockade in classical Hodgkin lymphoma. Each patient experienced a relapse that followed autologous stem cell transplantation, and brentuximab vedotin exposure varied. Assay: immunoSEQ multiplex PCR; the TCRdb copy retains only in-frame clones and omits some. The table includes roughly 32,000 clones, 75% to 85% detected once. The sequencing here drew on peripheral blood mononuclear cells (PBMCs), taken at baseline. The receptors shown here come from a human donor with classical Hodgkin lymphoma.

The V and J genes are TRBV13 and TRBJ2-3; TRBD1 is a possible D gene (5 bases). CDR1 and CDR2 from the germline V gene are PRHDT and FYEKMQ (reference sequence). V shed 3 bases and J shed 0 bases, with 7 bases lying between them. The CDR3 loop spans 14 amino acids. CDR3 sequence: CASSFRQSTDTQYF. The DNA of the CDR3 is TGTGCCAGCAGCTTTCGACAGAGCACAGATACGCAGTATTTT.

V and J are TRBV25-1 and TRBJ1-1, with D hard to call. CDR1 is MGHDK, CDR2 SYGVNS, per germline. Trimming removed 5 bases from V and 3 bases from J, with 10 bases in between. The CDR3 sequence is 13 residues long. The CDR3 bases are TGTGCCAGCAGTTCCAGCGGCCACACTGAAGCTTTCTTT. Its protein is CASSSSGHTEAFF.

V is TRBV10-3 and J is TRBJ1-1; 8 bases match TRBD1. CDR1 and CDR2 (germline): ENHRY, SYGVKD. Trimming took 8 bases from V and 5 from J; bases not matched to a gene: 16. CDR3 length: 16 residues. The CDR3, as DNA: TGTGCCATCGCCTCCGCCCCGGGACAGGCGGTAACTGAAGCTTTCTTT. Its protein is CAIASAPGQAVTEAFF.

V and J are TRBV18 and TRBJ2-3, with 8 bases aligning to TRBD1. The CDR3 is 17 residues long. Per the germline V gene, CDR1 is KGHSH and CDR2 is LQKENI. J gave up 2 bases and V 1 base, and 8 bases lay outside the gene matches. CDR3 in amino acids: CASSPLPGTGNTDTQYF. CDR3 nucleotides: TGTGCCAGCTCACCACTTCCCGGGACAGGAAACACAGATACGCAGTATTTT.

The chain couples TRBV6-6 to TRBJ1-5; D gene uncertain. V lost 5 bases, J lost 9 bases, and 14 bases lay in between. The CDR3 has 13 amino acids. CDR1 and CDR2 from the germline V gene are MNHNY and SVGAGI (reference sequence). The CDR3 loop is CASSTRQGLPQHF. The CDR3 DNA is TGTGCCAGCAGTACCCGACAAGGGCTGCCCCAGCATTTT.

This rearrangement joins TRBV14 to TRBJ1-3; D call uncertain. The CDR3 totals 11 residues. Trimming cost V 1 base and J 5 bases, with 0 bases left between them. Germline-derived CDR1 and CDR2 are SGHDN and FVKESK. Written as DNA, the CDR3 is TGTGCCAGCAGCCAAGGAAACACCATATATTTT. Protein: CASSQGNTIYF.

This chain joins TRBV9 and TRBJ1-1, with D possibly TRBD1 on 5 matching bases. The germline V gene encodes CDR1 SGDLS and CDR2 YYNGEE. V dropped 6 bases and J dropped 0 bases, with 12 bases sitting between them. This CDR3 spans 14 amino acids. The CDR3 is CASTAGRLNTEAFF. CDR3 nucleotide sequence: TGTGCCAGCACCGCGGGACGATTGAACACTGAAGCTTTCTTT.

Written as DNA, the CDR3 is TGTGCCAGCTCACCAACAGATCCTGGGGAGACCCAGTACTTC. This encodes CASSPTDPGETQYF. The chain links TRBV18 to TRBJ2-5; D unclear. Germline CDR1 reads KGHSH; CDR2 reads LQKENI. This CDR3 has 14 residues. Trimming left V 2 bases short and J 5 bases short, with 12 bases between.

The chain couples TRBV4-1 to TRBJ2-1; 10 positions match TRBD2. There are 16 residues in the CDR3. Germline V gene lookup returns CDR1 MGHRA and CDR2 YSYEKL. The V segment lost 0 bases and the J segment 6 bases; nucleotides outside the gene matches: 5. CDR3 bases: TGCGCCAGCAGCCAAGATCGGCTAGCGGGGGCCAATGAGCAGTTCTTC. This gives the protein CASSQDRLAGANEQFF.

A single count supports this clone. CDR3 protein: CASSPEADTEAFF. The DNA for the CDR3 is TGTGCCAGCTCACCAGAGGCAGACACTGAAGCTTTCTTT. The chain combines TRBV18 with TRBJ1-1; D is undetermined. Germline lookup yields CDR1 KGHSH and CDR2 LQKENI. Trimming pared 2 bases from V and 3 bases from J, leaving 7 bases between. This CDR3 contains 13 residues.

CDR3: CASSSYTEAFF. The CDR3 coding sequence is TGCGCCAGCAGCTCCTACACTGAAGCTTTCTTT. The chain recombines TRBV5-1 with TRBJ1-1, with D hard to call. Trimming pared 3 bases from V and 3 bases from J, leaving 3 bases between. This CDR3 spans 11 amino acids. Germline V lookup: CDR1 SGHRS, CDR2 YFSETQ. The full variable domain, rest sourced from reference TRBV5-1 and TRBJ1-1, is KAGVTQTPRYLIKTRGQQVTLSCSPISGHRSVSWYQQTPGQGLQFLFEYFSETQRNKGNFPGRFSGRQFSNSRSEMNVSTLELGDSALYLCASSSYTEAFFGQGTRLTVV.

CDR3 coding DNA: TGTGCCAGCACTAGCGGGGGGGCATACAATGAGCAGTTCTTC. This sequence encodes CASTSGGAYNEQFF. The chain joins TRBV28 to TRBJ2-1; 12 nucleotides match TRBD2. J lost 4 bases, V lost 7 bases, and 2 bases had no gene match. This CDR3 region has 14 residues. The germline V gene has CDR1 MDHEN and CDR2 SYDVKM. The complete variable domain, with remaining parts taken from reference TRBV28 and TRBJ2-1, reads DVKVTQSSRYLVKRTGEKVFLECVQDMDHENMFWYRQDPGLGLRLIYFSYDVKMKEKGDIPEGYSVSREKKERFSLILESASTNQTSMYLCASTSGGAYNEQFFGPGTRLTVL.

This chain uses TRBV25-1 with TRBJ2-7; no definite D call. V gave up 1 base and J gave up 0 bases, with 7 bases separating them. CDR1 and CDR2 (germline): MGHDK, SYGVNS. There are 14 residues in the CDR3. The CDR3 spells CASSESRFSYEQYF. The CDR3 bases are TGTGCCAGCAGTGAATCACGGTTCTCCTACGAGCAGTACTTC.

This chain uses TRBV7-2 with TRBJ2-2; D gene uncertain. This CDR3 is built from 13 residues. The germline V and J ends were trimmed by 1 base and 7 bases, with 7 bases remaining between them. Germline V CDR1 and CDR2: SGHTA, FQGNSA. The CDR3 sequence is CASSLESGGELFF. CDR3 nucleotides: TGTGCCAGCAGCTTAGAAAGTGGCGGGGAGCTGTTTTTT.

Points on this clone: The CDR3 does not close with the conserved phenylalanine or tryptophan, likely indicating a read error. Because the CDR3's place on the DNA is in doubt, the DNA is left out and the CDR3 is given as listed by TCRdb. V and J are TRBV19 and TRBJ2-7; the table's D call of TRBD1 was not tested on the DNA. Termini included, the CDR3 measures 8 amino acids. Germline values: CDR1 LNHDA, CDR2 SQIVND (reference sequence). CDR3 sequence reads: CASNRRGC.

The CDR3 spells CASSRGEWDTEAFF. Here the CDR3 DNA reads TGTGCCAGCAGTAGGGGGGAATGGGACACTGAAGCTTTCTTT. V usage is TRBV7-9 and J usage is TRBJ1-1; D perhaps matches TRBD1 (6 bases). Per germline, CDR1 SEHNR and CDR2 FQNEAQ (reference sequence). The CDR3 consists of 14 residues. The V end lost 6 bases, the J end lost 3 bases, and 14 bases lay between the germline ends. The variable domain in full, completed from reference TRBV7-9 and TRBJ1-1, reads DTGVSQNPRHKITKRGQNVTFRCDPISEHNRLYWYRQTLGQGPEFLTYFQNEAQLEKSRLLSDRFSAERPKGSFSTLEIQRTEQGDSAMYLCASSRGEWDTEAFFGQGTRLTVV.

The CDR3 bases are TGTGCCAGCACACGACAGGGGGCTGGCTATGGCTACACCTTC. Translated, it gives CASTRQGAGYGYTF. The chain carries TRBV27 and TRBJ1-2; 10 bases fit TRBD1. This CDR3 has 14 residues. V shed 7 bases and J 4 bases; nucleotides not matched to a gene: 6. Germline CDR1 MNHEY, CDR2 SMNVEV (reference sequence).

This clone was observed a single time. V gene TRBV6-1 combines with J gene TRBJ2-3; 9 nucleotides line up with TRBD2. Germline trimming cut 4 bases from V and 2 bases from J; bases unmatched to any gene: 4. Germline loops: CDR1 MNHNS, CDR2 SASEGT. The CDR3 runs to 15 residues. DNA of the CDR3: TGTGCCAGCAGTGGGCTAGCGGGGATCACAGATACGCAGTATTTT. As protein: CASSGLAGITDTQYF.

The V and J genes are TRBV2 and TRBJ1-4, with D possibly being TRBD1 (6 bases). V was trimmed by 8 bases and J by 3 bases, leaving 16 bases between them. This CDR3 has 15 amino acids. CDR1 and CDR2 (germline): SNHLY, FYNNEI. The CDR3 coding sequence is TGTGCCAGCCACGTACAGGGCGTCCCTAATGAAAAACTGTTTTTT. Protein product: CASHVQGVPNEKLFF.

The chain is built from TRBV11-2 and TRBJ1-2; D is possibly TRBD1 (6 bases). Trimming left V 3 bases short and J 7 bases short, with 15 bases between. CDR1 is SGHAT and CDR2 is FQNNGV in the germline V gene. This CDR3 has 14 amino acids. CDR3 amino acids: CASSFGTNYGGYTF. The DNA for the CDR3 is TGTGCCAGCAGCTTCGGGACAAACTACGGTGGCTACACCTTC.

CDR3 nucleotide sequence: TGTGCCAGCACCCCCGGGCCGAACACTGAAGCTTTCTTT. Residues: CASTPGPNTEAFF. V is TRBV18 and J is TRBJ1-1; D is ambiguous. In germline, CDR1 is KGHSH, CDR2 LQKENI. The CDR3 has 13 amino acids. V was clipped by 8 bases and J by 1 base, with 11 bases between them. Full variable domain (rest looked up from reference TRBV18 and TRBJ1-1): NAGVMQNPRHLVRRRGQEARLRCSPMKGHSHVYWYRQLPEEGLKFMVYLQKENIIDESGMPKERFSAEFPKEGPSILRIQQVVRGDSAAYFCASTPGPNTEAFFGQGTRLTVV.

This clone has a single count. The rearrangement links TRBV19 to TRBJ1-2; 7 bases align to TRBD1. V was pared by 3 bases and J by 4 bases, with 2 bases of the junction left unmatched. The CDR3 totals 13 residues. In germline, CDR1 is LNHDA, CDR2 SQIVND (reference sequence). This CDR3 reads CASSIRTGYGYTF. The CDR3 DNA sequence: TGTGCCAGTAGTATCCGGACAGGCTATGGCTACACCTTC.

This chain links TRBV6-1 with TRBJ2-7; TRBD1 aligns across 7 bases. This CDR3 spans 13 amino acids. V lost 10 bases and J lost 3; bases outside the gene matches: 9. Germline V gene sequence: CDR1 MNHNS, CDR2 SASEGT. CDR3 sequence (DNA): TGTGCCACCCGGTTCGGGACAGACTACGAGCAGTACTTC. Amino acid sequence: CATRFGTDYEQYF.

The chain carries TRBV6-1 and TRBJ1-2; 7 positions agree with TRBD1. The length of the CDR3 is 15 residues. Germline V gene data show CDR1 as MNHNS and CDR2 as SASEGT. J gave up 6 bases and V 5 bases, and 12 bases lay outside the gene matches. CDR3 coding DNA: TGTGCCAGCAGTTCACCGGGACAGACTATTAATGGCTACACCTTC. It translates to CASSSPGQTINGYTF.

The chain carries TRBV9 and TRBJ1-2, with D maybe TRBD1 (5 bases). CDR3 length: 16 amino acids. Germline V lookup: CDR1 SGDLS, CDR2 YYNGEE. V was clipped by 4 bases and J by 2 bases, with 18 bases between them. The CDR3 reads CASSILPEGRNYGYTF. CDR3 sequence (DNA): TGTGCCAGCAGCATCCTCCCCGAGGGGAGAAACTATGGCTACACCTTC. The full variable domain, completed using reference TRBV9 and TRBJ1-2, is DSGVTQTPKHLITATGQRVTLRCSPRSGDLSVYWYQQSLDQGLQFLIQYYNGEERAKGNILERFSAQQFPDLHSELNLSSLELGDSALYFCASSILPEGRNYGYTFGSGTRLTVV.

This clone was seen a handful of times. The gene calls are TRBV29-1 and TRBJ2-5; D not resolved. V lost 4 bases and J 5 bases, leaving 5 bases between the germline ends. CDR1 SQVTM and CDR2 ANQGSEA come from the germline V gene. CDR3 size: 10 residues. In DNA form, the CDR3 reads TGCAGCGTTGCTGAGGAGACCCAGTACTTC. Its translation is CSVAEETQYF.

This clone was recorded only once. The chain links TRBV7-9 to TRBJ1-4; D may be TRBD1 (6 bases). This CDR3 has 15 amino acids. Germline CDR1 and CDR2: SEHNR and FQNEAQ (reference sequence). Trimming took off 6 bases at V and 4 bases at J, with 15 bases between the two ends. Here the CDR3 DNA reads TGTGCCAGCAGTCAGTCAGGGGTGGATAATGAAAAACTGTTTTTT. Protein: CASSQSGVDNEKLFF.

This chain links TRBV9 with TRBJ2-5; no reliable D call. Germline V gene lookup returns CDR1 SGDLS and CDR2 YYNGEE. This CDR3 has 14 amino acids. The V gene lost 0 bases and the J gene lost 7 bases, with 13 bases spanning the gap. Written as DNA, the CDR3 is TGTGCCAGCAGCGTAGATTCAAATTTGGGGACCCAGTACTTC. Protein product: CASSVDSNLGTQYF.